Detailed here is one TCR beta chain. Its recognized antigen is unknown. Base qualities are missing; no much larger clone stands one base away. The sample belongs to a study of blood T cell repertoires in COVID-19 (dated by TCRdb to 2018 to 2021). Looking at the study overall: Samples from collaborators originated in the United States, Italy and Spain and spanned both the acute and convalescent phases of COVID-19. Deeply sampled blood TCRbeta repertoires from subjects exposed to, actively infected with, or recovered from COVID-19 were included in the dataset. The prospective study material was composed of cDNA or gDNA derived from T cells, B-cell-depleted T cells, or PBMCs. The samples were drawn from two sources: the first 160 participants of the ongoing ImmuneRACE study, and 1,254 subjects contributed by 6 global collaborators. The repertoires were made available in a free public database intended to serve as a resource for research on the immune response to SARS-CoV-2. Nearly every sample came with metadata listing a de-identified subject ID, COVID-19 status, age in years and sex. Where available, HLA class I and class II types were taken from metadata supplied by the sample provider and were not determined by assay-based typing.

A second Seattle source provided samples from volunteer blood donors who had recovered from COVID-19. Collaborating institutions collected whole blood in K2EDTA tubes following their own protocols. Collaborator samples were shipped for TCRbeta analysis as frozen whole blood, isolated PBMCs, or DNA extracted from either sample type. Results the study describes overall, beyond this receptor: The amount of clinical and demographic metadata varied by source and participant and was provided uncurated.

The CDR3, from cysteine to phenylalanine, totals 18 residues. The retained sequence is limited to the CDR3, 54 bases, with the frame set at the first base. Relative to germline, V is 1 base shorter and J is 4 bases shorter, with 20 bases between their ends. The germline V gene gives CDR1 as MNHNS and CDR2 as SASEGT. TCRbeta CDR3 regions were amplified from genomic DNA by means of the immunoSEQ Assay, a bias-controlled multiplex PCR. Per the authors' processing: The number of nucleated cells in each sample was estimated from the amplification of reference gene primers within the assay. To quantify the absolute abundance of each unique TCRbeta CDR3 rearrangement, sequence reads were collapsed and filtered. For each sample, productive Simpson clonality was calculated as the square root of Simpson's diversity index over productive rearrangements. Held by TCRdb, this immuneACCESS table contains in-frame sequences only and omits some clones. Under half of the omission traces to an unresolved V gene where checked; the cause of the rest is unknown. V, J and clone size reflect that table, while D and trimming were determined from the DNA. The sample table records approximately 150,000 clones; under 90% of these occur just once. The ten largest clones add up to 3.5% of the sample.

Sequenced sample: peripheral blood. The clonotype was recovered from a man aged 70-80 years who had recovered from COVID-19. Recombination joined TRBV6-1 with TRBJ1-5; no D gene is confidently identified. The nucleotides are TGTGCCAGCAGTGAAGAGGCCATACTCACAGCTTTTAATCAGCCCCAGCATTTT. The encoded protein is CASSEEAILTAFNQPQHF.